This T cell receptor (beta chain) was sequenced during a study of beta chain features in type 1 diabetes. The CDR3 contains 15 residues. V was cut by 1 base and J by 5 bases, with 14 bases left in between. CDR1 is SGHAT, CDR2 FQNNGV, per germline. Sequenced material consisted of expressed TCRB transcripts (all of the isolated RNA was reverse transcribed). This table comes from immunoSEQ multiplex PCR, and its TCRdb copy is limited to in-frame clones, with some not included. The sample records about half a million clones, approximately 31% being singletons. Averaging about 116 mL, one heparinised blood draw came from each individual donor.

The sequence was obtained from a man aged 18 to 29 in good health. Sample: naive CD4+ T cells from blood. This chain connects TRBV11-2 to TRBJ2-5, with D perhaps matching TRBD1 (6 bases). The CDR3 region is CASSLVGNRVETQYF. CDR3 in DNA: TGTGCCAGCAGCTTAGTAGGGAACAGGGTTGAGACCCAGTACTTC.